The 2 T cell receptor beta chains reported below all come from one sample, sequenced in a study of Ad26.COV2.S vaccination and SARS-CoV-2 variants. Documented treatment: about 20 received Ad26.COV2.S at low or high dose, single or two shots; about 5 received placebo; per-sample allocation not given. Sampling was done on day 63 after the first vaccine or placebo injection. Only in-frame clones appear in the TCRdb table, and some are missing; sequencing was by immunoSEQ multiplex PCR. Counted here are about 350,000 clones, 65% to 90% occurring once; the ten biggest clones make up roughly 10%. The starting material was peripheral blood, obtained in a trial of Ad26.COV2.S vaccine versus placebo. These receptors all come from a person aged 18-60 years who received the Ad26.COV2.S COVID-19 vaccine or a placebo.

The rearrangement joins TRBV10-3 to TRBJ2-3; perhaps TRBD2 as D (5 bases). Germline CDR1 ENHRY, CDR2 SYGVKD. The CDR3 is 17 residues long. The V end was cut by 0 bases, the J end by 0 bases, with 13 bases between. The chain's CDR3 is CAISESISDSSTDTQYF. The CDR3 coding sequence is TGTGCCATCAGTGAGTCGATTAGCGATTCTAGCACAGATACGCAGTATTTT.

The rearrangement uses TRBV5-4 and TRBJ2-3; possible D gene TRBD2, 6 bases. CDR3 length: 14 residues. V lost 9 bases and J 2 bases, leaving 16 bases between the germline ends. The germline CDR1 and CDR2 sequences are SGHNT and YYREEE (reference sequence). The CDR3 sequence is CATSGRSYTDTQYF. The CDR3 DNA sequence: TGTGCCACCTCGGGGAGGTCATACACAGATACGCAGTATTTT.